This T cell receptor beta chain was found in a study of T cells in Graves' hyperthyroidism and ophthalmopathy. Study conclusions and caveats: Ophthalmopathy cases were set apart from stable hyperthyroidism by a 13 V-J model. Model predictions of ophthalmopathy came a median around 7.1 months before onset.

This clonotype occurred many times. Its antigen is not known. TCR beta CDR3 regions were amplified from RNA. Researchers ran a first-round RT-PCR on the TCR CDR3 using the HTBI primer set. TCRdb ran MiXCR on the multiplex PCR reads and lists one entry per CDR3 protein. The table has around 420,000 distinct CDR3 sequences, approximately 15% seen once. PBMCs came from 9 to 10 ml fresh peripheral blood. The clonotype originates from a woman aged 18 to 35 with Graves' hyperthyroidism. The specimen sequenced was blood.

CDR3 sequence (DNA): TGTGCCAGCAGTTTCGGAGGGTTTAATACGCAGTATTTT. This codes for CASSFGGFNTQYF. The V and J genes are TRBV27 and TRBJ2-3; TRBD2 might be the D (6 bases). The ends were cut back, 3 bases at V and 7 bases at J, with 11 bases in the middle. The CDR3 loop spans 13 amino acids. Germline V CDR1 and CDR2: MNHEY, SMNVEV (reference sequence).